The 14 T cell receptor beta chains given below trace back to one sample, sequenced in a study of blood T cell repertoires in COVID-19. Data came from immunoSEQ multiplex PCR; TCRdb stores just in-frame clones and leaves some out. The sample consists of roughly 40,000 clones, 65% to 90% of them appearing once. Sample: peripheral blood. These receptors were taken from a middle-aged man with active COVID-19.

The J gene is TRBJ1-1, the V gene TRBV7-9, with D unresolved. The V end was cut by 5 bases, the J end by 0 bases, with 7 bases between. The CDR3 is 13 amino acids. Germline V gene sequence: CDR1 SEHNR, CDR2 FQNEAQ (reference sequence). In DNA form, the CDR3 reads TGTGCCAGCAGCCCCTCCTTGAACACTGAAGCTTTCTTT. It yields the protein CASSPSLNTEAFF.

The chain joins TRBV30 to TRBJ1-3; D possibly corresponds to TRBD1 (5 bases). V was shortened by 2 bases and J by 4 bases, with 9 bases between the two germline ends. Germline CDR1 is GTSNPN and CDR2 is SVGIG (reference sequence). The CDR3 consists of 13 residues. The CDR3 protein is CAWSPGPGNTIYF. The CDR3 DNA is TGTGCCTGGAGTCCAGGGCCGGGAAACACCATATATTTT.

The V and J genes are TRBV7-9 and TRBJ2-1; 8 nucleotides align to TRBD2. CDR1 and CDR2 (germline): SEHNR, FQNEAQ (reference sequence). The CDR3 runs 18 residues. J gave up 0 bases and V 4 bases, and 11 bases lay outside the gene matches. The CDR3 DNA sequence: TGTGCCAGCAGCTCCGTCCTAGGACTAGCCCTCTCCTACAATGAGCAGTTCTTC. It encodes CASSSVLGLALSYNEQFF.

This chain joins TRBV5-1 and TRBJ1-2; 12 bases fit TRBD1. Germline V lookup: CDR1 SGHRS, CDR2 YFSETQ. The CDR3 has 14 amino acids. V was pared by 4 bases and J by 8 bases, with 6 bases of the junction left unmatched. CDR3 in DNA: TGCGCCAGCAGCCCGGGACAGGGGGCTAACGGCTACACCTTC. It specifies CASSPGQGANGYTF.

The genes are TRBV5-4 and TRBJ1-5; no reliable D call. V gave up 2 bases and J gave up 4 bases, with 7 bases separating them. Germline CDR1 and CDR2: SGHNT and YYREEE (reference sequence). The CDR3 extends over 13 amino acids. The CDR3 sequence: CASSFAGNQPQHF. The CDR3 coding sequence is TGTGCCAGCAGCTTTGCCGGGAATCAGCCCCAGCATTTT.

The chain combines TRBV10-2 with TRBJ2-1, with 8 nucleotides matching TRBD2. Losses at the gene ends were 3 bases for V and 5 bases for J; bases not matched to a gene: 9. Germline CDR1 and CDR2: WSHSY and SAAADI. The CDR3 has 16 amino acids. The CDR3 region is CASSDPPAGGDNEQFF. CDR3 nucleotides: TGCGCCAGCAGTGACCCCCCTGCGGGGGGCGACAATGAGCAGTTCTTC.

V gene TRBV6-6 combines with J gene TRBJ1-1; D uncertain. Germline CDR1 is MNHNY and CDR2 is SVGAGI (reference sequence). The CDR3 has 15 residues. Trimming pared 0 bases from V and 7 bases from J, leaving 15 bases between. This chain's CDR3 is CASSYSASNYHEAFF. The CDR3 DNA follows: TGTGCCAGCAGTTACTCGGCCTCAAACTATCATGAAGCTTTCTTT.

The genes are TRBV11-2 and TRBJ2-5; 9 bases are shared with TRBD1. The V gene's germline CDR1 is SGHAT and CDR2 FQNNGV. Germline trimming cut 4 bases from V and 5 bases from J; bases unmatched to any gene: 2. The CDR3 is made up of 13 amino acids. The CDR3 region is CASSWDRDETQYF. The CDR3 bases are TGTGCCAGCAGCTGGGACAGGGACGAGACCCAGTACTTC. The entire variable domain, with the rest obtained from reference TRBV11-2 and TRBJ2-5, is as follows: EAGVAQSPRYKIIEKRQSVAFWCNPISGHATLYWYQQILGQGPKLLIQFQNNGVVDDSQLPKDRFSAERLKGVDSTLKIQPAKLEDSAVYLCASSWDRDETQYFGPGTRLLVL.

This rearrangement joins TRBV7-9 to TRBJ1-3; D gene uncertain. The germline V gene has CDR1 SEHNR and CDR2 FQNEAQ (reference sequence). The CDR3 is made up of 17 amino acids. The V end was cut by 1 base, the J end by 0 bases, with 13 bases between. CDR3 nucleotide sequence: TGTGCCAGCAGCTTAGAACCGCTACGCTTCTCTGGAAACACCATATATTTT. As protein: CASSLEPLRFSGNTIYF.

V usage is TRBV6-5 and J usage is TRBJ2-1; 8 bases fit TRBD2. The CDR3 is 15 amino acids. From germline, CDR1 is MNHEY and CDR2 SVGAGI. Germline trimming cut 5 bases from V and 0 bases from J; bases unmatched to any gene: 3. CDR3 nucleotide sequence: TGTGCCAGCAGTCCAAGCGGGAGCTCCTACAATGAGCAGTTCTTC. Translating gives CASSPSGSSYNEQFF.

The chain recombines TRBV21-1 with TRBJ2-1; the table's D call, TRBD2, has no DNA check behind it. TRBV21-1 is classified as a pseudogene. This CDR3 is built from 13 residues. The CDR3 here is CASSKVPVVEQFF. The CDR3 DNA reads TGTGCCAGCAGCAAAGTCCCCGTAGTTGAGCAGTTCTTC.

Only a few counts were recorded for this clone. The rearrangement joins TRBV7-6 to TRBJ2-5; D perhaps matches TRBD1 (5 bases). In germline, CDR1 is SGHVS, CDR2 FNYEAQ. CDR3 size: 16 residues. Trimming pared 5 bases from V and 4 bases from J, leaving 20 bases between. The CDR3 loop reads CASSKARLGVGETQYF. DNA for the CDR3: TGTGCCAGCAGCAAAGCCCGCCTAGGGGTAGGAGAGACCCAGTACTTC.

The chain joins TRBV6-4 to TRBJ2-1, with TRBD1 identical over 8 bases. This CDR3 comprises 14 residues. V trimming: 5 bases; J trimming: 5 bases; junction bases outside the gene matches: 5. Germline CDR1 reads MRHNA; CDR2 reads SNTAGT. The CDR3 region is CASSFGQGHNEQFF. DNA for the CDR3: TGTGCCAGCAGTTTCGGACAGGGCCACAATGAGCAGTTCTTC.

The chain joins TRBV7-9 to TRBJ2-3, with a weak D call TRBD1 (7 bases). Germline V gene lookup returns CDR1 SEHNR and CDR2 FQNEAQ (reference sequence). V was shortened by 5 bases and J by 2 bases, with 17 bases between the two germline ends. The CDR3 runs to 16 residues. The DNA of the CDR3 is TGTGCCAGCAGCCCCAGGGGGGTCGCGATCACAGATACGCAGTATTTT. Translation gives CASSPRGVAITDTQYF.